These 10 T cell receptor beta chains were all obtained from the same sample, sequenced in a study of blood T cell repertoires in COVID-19. Sequencing was performed with immunoSEQ multiplex PCR; in TCRdb, only in-frame clones are kept and a portion is missing. The sample shows some 170,000 clones, 60% to 85% of them seen only once. Sequencing was carried out using peripheral blood. The source of these receptors is a man in his 60s with acute or convalescent COVID-19.

CDR3 DNA sequence: TGTGCCAAAACCGGGACAGCCACAGATACGCAGTATTTT. It codes for CAKTGTATDTQYF. This rearrangement joins TRBV14 to TRBJ2-3; TRBD1 matches at 7 bases. This CDR3 has 13 amino acids. The V and J ends lost 10 bases and 2 bases, in that order; junction bases with no gene match: 6. Germline V CDR1 and CDR2: SGHDN, FVKESK.

V usage is TRBV9 and J usage is TRBJ2-1; no definite D call. Germline-derived CDR1 and CDR2 are SGDLS and YYNGEE. V shed 1 base and J shed 10 bases, with 12 bases lying between them. This CDR3 spans 13 amino acids. The chain's CDR3 is CASSVKARQEQFF. The CDR3 region has the DNA TGTGCCAGCAGCGTAAAAGCGAGGCAGGAGCAGTTCTTC.

The chain combines TRBV5-1 with TRBJ1-1; 8 bases fit TRBD1. This CDR3 region has 14 residues. V lost 4 bases and J lost 1; bases outside the gene matches: 3. Germline V gene sequence: CDR1 SGHRS, CDR2 YFSETQ. This CDR3 is CASSVDRGNTEAFF. The CDR3 DNA sequence: TGCGCCAGCAGCGTTGACAGGGGGAACACTGAAGCTTTCTTT.

The chain links TRBV5-4 to TRBJ1-6, with 10 bases that match TRBD1. Germline CDR1 reads SGHNT; CDR2 reads YYREEE (reference sequence). The junction had 4 bases not matched to a gene; V was cut back by 4 bases and J by 9 bases. This CDR3 has 14 amino acids. CDR3 loop: CASSDGTGVSPLHF. As DNA, the CDR3 is TGTGCCAGCAGCGATGGGACAGGGGTTTCACCCCTCCACTTT.

The chain carries TRBV11-3 and TRBJ2-2; possible D gene TRBD2, 6 bases. With 3 bases removed from V and 1 base from J, the gap between germline ends came to 9 bases. The CDR3 sequence is 15 residues long. Germline loops: CDR1 SGHNT, CDR2 YENEEA. CDR3 sequence (DNA): TGTGCCAGCAGCTTCCACGGGGGGAACACCGGGGAGCTGTTTTTT. This encodes CASSFHGGNTGELFF. Looking up the rest from reference TRBV11-3 and TRBJ2-2 gives the full variable domain: EAGVVQSPRYKIIEKKQPVAFWCNPISGHNTLYWYLQNLGQGPELLIRYENEEAVDDSQLPKDRFSAERLKGVDSTLKIQPAELGDSAVYLCASSFHGGNTGELFFGEGSRLTVL.

This chain joins TRBV11-2 and TRBJ1-5, with 7 bases aligning to TRBD1. The germline V gene encodes CDR1 SGHAT and CDR2 FQNNGV. V shed 5 bases and J 0 bases; nucleotides not matched to a gene: 4. This CDR3 region has 15 residues. The CDR3 bases are TGTGCCAGCAGCAACGGGACAGCTAGCAATCAGCCCCAGCATTTT. Translating gives CASSNGTASNQPQHF.

The chain employs TRBV4-1 and TRBJ2-3, with TRBD2 matching 12 bases. Per germline, CDR1 MGHRA and CDR2 YSYEKL. The CDR3 is 18 amino acids. V shed 1 base, J shed 4 bases, and the junction held 9 bases outside the gene matches. CDR3 coding DNA: TGCGCCAGCAGCCAAGCGCGGCTAGCGGGGGGGCCTCCAGATACGCAGTATTTT. Protein product: CASSQARLAGGPPDTQYF.

Ten or more counts support this clone. V and J are TRBV5-1 and TRBJ2-3; possibly TRBD2 for D (5 bases). The CDR3 covers 15 residues. Germline CDR1 reads SGHRS; CDR2 reads YFSETQ. The V end was cut by 4 bases, the J end by 2 bases, with 14 bases between. CDR3 protein: CASSLGSFLTDTQYF. In DNA form, the CDR3 reads TGCGCCAGCAGCCTGGGGAGCTTCCTCACAGATACGCAGTATTTT.

As to this clone: The junction does not match germline at one end; this may be a read error. V usage is TRBV7-9 and J usage is TRBJ1-6; D call uncertain. CDR1 and CDR2 from the germline V gene are SEHNR and FQNEAQ (reference sequence). The CDR3 runs 14 residues. This CDR3 reads CASSSAAYNSPLHF. CDR3 in DNA: TGTGCCAGCAGCTCCGCGGCCTATAACTCACCCCTCCACTTT.

This clone was found once. V gene TRBV6-6 combines with J gene TRBJ2-7; 7 bases line up with TRBD2. The CDR3 is 15 amino acids. CDR1 and CDR2 (germline): MNHNY, SVGAGI (reference sequence). Losses at the gene ends were 6 bases for V and 5 bases for J; bases not matched to a gene: 13. The CDR3 nucleotides read TGTGCCAGCAGAAAGGCAGGGAGGGATCGGGACGAGCAGTACTTC. Translation gives CASRKAGRDRDEQYF.